This passage covers 27 T cell receptor beta chains from one sample sequenced in a study of T cell responses to AZD1222 COVID-19 vaccine. Only in-frame clones appear in the TCRdb table, and some are missing; sequencing was by immunoSEQ multiplex PCR. The sample lists tens of thousands of clones; around 90% were seen once. The sample here was peripheral blood, taken 28 days after the second AZD1222 dose. Every receptor here comes from an adult who received the AZD1222 COVID-19 vaccine.

The rearrangement links TRBV7-9 to TRBJ2-7; D gene unclear. The CDR3 length is 13 residues. Germline V gene data show CDR1 as SEHNR and CDR2 as FQNEAQ (reference sequence). Trimming left V 3 bases short and J 7 bases short, with 13 bases between. For the CDR3, the DNA is TGTGCCAGCAGCTTCTCTTCGCTAGGGGAGCAGTACTTC. Its protein product is CASSFSSLGEQYF.

The V gene is TRBV5-4, the J gene TRBJ1-2; the D gene is possibly TRBD1 (6 bases). V dropped 4 bases and J dropped 4 bases, with 14 bases sitting between them. CDR1 and CDR2 (germline): SGHNT, YYREEE (reference sequence). The CDR3 is 14 amino acids. The CDR3 DNA reads TGTGCCAGCAGCCGGCCAGGGGTAGGCTATGGCTACACCTTC. It specifies CASSRPGVGYGYTF.

The chain combines TRBV29-1 with TRBJ2-5; TRBD2 aligns across 7 bases. V lost 2 bases, J lost 5 bases, and 5 bases stayed unmatched. The CDR3 has 13 amino acids. Germline lookup yields CDR1 SQVTM and CDR2 ANQGSEA. In DNA, the CDR3 is TGCAGCGTTGAAACCAGGGAGGGCGAGACCCAGTACTTC. As protein: CSVETREGETQYF.

The V call is TRBV4-2, the J call TRBJ2-7; TRBD2 matches 13 bases. The CDR3 totals 15 residues. The trim removed 3 bases at V and 3 bases at J, leaving 2 bases unmatched. Looked up from germline, CDR1 is LGHNA and CDR2 is YNFKEQ. The CDR3 bases are TGTGCCAGCAGCCAGACTAGCGGGGGGAACTACGAGCAGTACTTC. Its protein is CASSQTSGGNYEQYF.

A remark on this clone: A junction boundary mismatches the germline segment, possibly from a read error. The chain joins TRBV7-7 to TRBJ2-2; D is uncertain. The CDR3 length is 14 residues. The germline gives CDR1 SSHAT, CDR2 FNYEAQ (reference sequence). The CDR3 bases are TGTGCTAGCAGCCCCCCCGGAGCCACCGGGGAGCTGTTTTTT. As protein: CASSPPGATGELFF.

A few counts support this clone. This chain links TRBV5-1 with TRBJ1-1; D remains unclear. Germline V gene lookup returns CDR1 SGHRS and CDR2 YFSETQ. Trimming took 0 bases from V and 0 from J, leaving 12 bases between them. The CDR3 consists of 16 residues. The CDR3, as DNA: TGCGCCAGCAGCTTGGCGGGCACAAATATGAACACTGAAGCTTTCTTT. This sequence encodes CASSLAGTNMNTEAFF.

This clone was found once. This sequence joins TRBV5-1 and TRBJ2-5; D unresolved. CDR1 and CDR2 (germline): SGHRS, YFSETQ. The CDR3 is 11 residues long. V dropped 7 bases and J dropped 2 bases, with 6 bases sitting between them. Written as DNA, the CDR3 is TGCGCCAGCGGGGAACAAGAGACCCAGTACTTC. This codes for CASGEQETQYF.

Here the CDR3 reads CASSLTNSYEQYF. CDR3 coding DNA: TGTGCCAGCAGCTTAACCAACAGTTACGAGCAGTACTTC. The V and J genes are TRBV7-9 and TRBJ2-7; D gene uncertain. The V gene lost 2 bases and the J gene lost 4 bases, with 9 bases spanning the gap. Germline CDR1 is SEHNR and CDR2 is FQNEAQ (reference sequence). The CDR3 has 13 amino acids.

The genes are TRBV12-3 or TRBV12-4 and TRBJ2-7; D not resolved. V was trimmed by 3 bases and J by 0 bases, leaving 6 bases between them. CDR3 length: 13 residues. This CDR3 reads CASSFKVSYEQYF. The CDR3 bases are TGTGCCAGCAGTTTTAAAGTCTCCTACGAGCAGTACTTC.

The rearrangement links TRBV23-1 to TRBJ1-1; a weak D match, TRBD1 (5 bases). TRBV23-1 is an ORF, and what it does is uncertain. V gave up 6 bases and J gave up 2 bases, with 28 bases separating them. This CDR3 is 19 amino acids long. The CDR3 DNA is TGCGCCAGCAGCGCCCGCCCCCGGGGTTTGGGGCGGTGTAACACTGAAGCTTTCTTT. Translated: CASSARPRGLGRCNTEAFF.

CDR3 bases: TGTGCCAGCAGCCGCCGCAGGGACTACGAGCAGTACTTC. Its translation: CASSRRRDYEQYF. V gene TRBV3-1 (or the pseudogene TRBV3-2) combines with J gene TRBJ2-7; D is possibly TRBD1 (5 bases). The CDR3 covers 13 residues. The V end lost 4 bases, the J end lost 3 bases, and 10 bases lay between the germline ends. Germline CDR1 LGHDT, CDR2 YNNKEL (reference sequence).

This clone was detected only once. The V call is TRBV7-9, the J call TRBJ2-1, with 8 bases that match TRBD2. Trimming cost V 5 bases and J 0 bases; bases outside gene matches: 3. The CDR3 is 15 residues long. Looked up from germline, CDR1 is SEHNR and CDR2 is FQNEAQ (reference sequence). This chain's CDR3 is CASSQRGSSYNEQFF. The CDR3, as DNA: TGTGCCAGCAGCCAGCGGGGGAGCTCCTACAATGAGCAGTTCTTC.

The chain has TRBV14 and TRBJ2-7; the match to TRBD1 covers 8 bases. This CDR3 is built from 16 residues. Per germline, CDR1 SGHDN and CDR2 FVKESK. Trimming cost V 4 bases and J 5 bases; bases outside gene matches: 13. This chain's CDR3 is CASSPLGAGGIHEQYF. The CDR3 nucleotides are TGTGCCAGCAGCCCCTTGGGGGCAGGGGGCATCCACGAGCAGTACTTC.

The chain joins TRBV3-1 (or the pseudogene TRBV3-2) to TRBJ1-2; no clear D gene. CDR1 LGHDT and CDR2 YNNKEL come from the germline V gene (reference sequence). The CDR3 has 11 residues. The V end was cut by 8 bases, the J end by 3 bases, with 7 bases between. The CDR3 here is CASGRDYGYTF. CDR3 DNA sequence: TGTGCCAGCGGACGTGACTATGGCTACACCTTC.

This clone has a single count. The chain uses TRBV28 and TRBJ2-6; no reliable D call. V was pared by 6 bases and J by 1 base, with 16 bases between. Germline V CDR1 and CDR2: MDHEN, SYDVKM. The CDR3 spans 17 residues. This chain's CDR3 is CASSPLGRGSGANVLTF. As DNA, the CDR3 is TGTGCCAGCAGCCCCCTTGGGCGTGGTTCTGGGGCCAACGTCCTGACTTTC.

This clone has only one observation. The J gene is TRBJ1-5, the V gene TRBV7-9; 9 nucleotides line up with TRBD1. Germline CDR1 and CDR2: SEHNR and FQNEAQ (reference sequence). The CDR3 length is 14 residues. Unmatched junction bases numbered 2, after V lost 5 bases and J lost 3 bases. CDR3 residues: CASSRTGANQPQHF. CDR3 nucleotides: TGTGCCAGCAGCAGGACAGGGGCCAATCAGCCCCAGCATTTT.

The rearrangement links TRBV6-5 to TRBJ1-5; 9 bases are shared with TRBD1. This CDR3 is 15 amino acids long. J lost 2 bases, V lost 6 bases, and 5 bases had no gene match. Germline CDR1 and CDR2: MNHEY and SVGAGI. The CDR3 nucleotides are TGTGCCAGCAGGGGACAGGGTGGAGGCAATCAGCCCCAGCATTTT. Translated: CASRGQGGGNQPQHF.

The V gene is TRBV19, the J gene TRBJ1-5; D perhaps matches TRBD1 (6 bases). V lost 6 bases to trimming and J lost 1 base, with 13 bases between them. This CDR3 has 15 residues. CDR1 and CDR2 (germline): LNHDA, SQIVND (reference sequence). The CDR3 nucleotides are TGTGCCAGTAGGCCTGTCGGACAGAGCAATCAGCCCCAGCATTTT. The encoded protein is CASRPVGQSNQPQHF.

The J gene is TRBJ1-5, the V gene TRBV5-1; D is possibly TRBD1 (5 bases). This CDR3 contains 17 residues. Germline loops: CDR1 SGHRS, CDR2 YFSETQ. With 1 base removed from V and 9 bases from J, the gap between germline ends came to 23 bases. Here the CDR3 reads CASSLNRGDEQSGPQHF. CDR3 nucleotides: TGCGCCAGCAGCTTGAATAGGGGTGATGAGCAATCAGGGCCCCAGCATTTT.

The CDR3 region is CATTGPFPPYEQYF. As DNA, the CDR3 is TGTGCCACCACGGGCCCCTTTCCACCCTACGAGCAGTACTTC. The rearrangement joins TRBV19 to TRBJ2-7; D ambiguous. The V end lost 10 bases, the J end lost 2 bases, and 18 bases lay between the germline ends. From germline, CDR1 is LNHDA and CDR2 SQIVND (reference sequence). The CDR3 has 14 residues.

The rearrangement uses TRBV30 and TRBJ2-2; 7 positions match TRBD2. Germline CDR1 and CDR2: GTSNPN and SVGIG (reference sequence). This CDR3 has 15 residues. Losses at the gene ends were 3 bases for V and 1 base for J; bases not matched to a gene: 5. In DNA form, the CDR3 reads TGTGCCTGGAGACCCTCTAGCGGGAACACCGGGGAGCTGTTTTTT. Translated, it gives CAWRPSSGNTGELFF.

The chain recombines TRBV13 with TRBJ2-6; possibly TRBD1 for D (6 bases). V lost 6 bases to trimming and J lost 0 bases, with 9 bases between them. Germline loops: CDR1 PRHDT, CDR2 FYEKMQ (reference sequence). The CDR3 totals 15 residues. The CDR3 DNA follows: TGTGCCAGCAGTCTGGACAGCTCTGGGGCCAACGTCCTGACTTTC. Protein sequence: CASSLDSSGANVLTF.

This chain connects TRBV6-4 to TRBJ1-5; D unresolved. This CDR3 contains 16 residues. Trimming cost V 2 bases and J 0 bases, with 11 bases left between them. Germline assignment: CDR1 MRHNA and CDR2 SNTAGT. The CDR3, as DNA: TGTGCCAGCAGTGACCGGAAGCGCCTTAGCAATCAGCCCCAGCATTTT. Translated, it gives CASSDRKRLSNQPQHF.

A single count supports this clone. V is TRBV6-2 or TRBV6-3 and J is TRBJ1-1; possible D gene TRBD1, 6 bases. Germline assignment: CDR1 MNHEY and CDR2 SVGEGT. Trimming took off 2 bases at V and 0 bases at J, with 7 bases between the two ends. There are 14 residues in the CDR3. The CDR3 region is CASSYTGLNTEAFF. The CDR3 nucleotides are TGTGCCAGCAGTTACACAGGGTTGAACACTGAAGCTTTCTTT.

This chain joins TRBV5-5 and TRBJ1-6, with D uncertain. Germline-derived CDR1 and CDR2 are SGHKS and YYEKEE (reference sequence). Trimming removed 0 bases at V and 7 bases at J, with 14 bases between. CDR3 length: 16 residues. DNA for the CDR3: TGTGCCAGCAGCTTGGCTATTTTAAGTGGGAATTCACCCCTCCACTTT. This gives the protein CASSLAILSGNSPLHF.

The V and J genes are TRBV5-6 and TRBJ1-6; 11 nucleotides agree with TRBD1. The CDR3 is 15 amino acids. V shed 4 bases, J shed 9 bases, and the junction held 6 bases outside the gene matches. Germline values: CDR1 SGHDT, CDR2 YYEEEE. This CDR3 reads CASSTGQGASSPLHF. The CDR3, as DNA: TGTGCCAGCAGCACAGGACAGGGGGCAAGTTCACCCCTCCACTTT.

The chain recombines TRBV6-5 with TRBJ2-1; D possibly corresponds to TRBD1 (5 bases). The CDR3 has 14 amino acids. V was shortened by 0 bases and J by 2 bases, with 5 bases between the two germline ends. Germline V gene data show CDR1 as MNHEY and CDR2 as SVGAGI. CDR3 region: CASSYSGPYNEQFF. The DNA for the CDR3 is TGTGCCAGCAGTTACTCGGGGCCCTACAATGAGCAGTTCTTC.